A selection of T cell receptor beta chains follows, all from one sample in a study of blood T cell repertoires in COVID-19. TCRdb keeps only in-frame clones here, not all; method: immunoSEQ multiplex PCR. The sample gives 150,000 to 250,000 clones, about nine tenths of which show up once; 2% to 2.5% is in the top ten. What was sequenced was PBMCs or T cells enriched from blood (not recorded which). Receptors originate from a woman in her 30s who had recovered from COVID-19. CDR3s include the opening cysteine and the closing phenylalanine or tryptophan. The D gene is left open where the match is weak. Some rows mark clone size as missing; the rest say once, few, many or name a class of expanded clone.

d_gene | abundance | j_gene | v_gene | CDR3aa | CDR3nt
TRBD2 | NA | TRBJ2-5 | TRBV4-2 | CASSQDTSGVQETQYF | TGTGCCAGCAGCCAAGATACTAGCGGGGTCCAAGAGACCCAGTACTTC
TRBD2 | NA | TRBJ2-3 | TRBV6-2/TRBV6-3 | CASSYASGRLPDTQYF | TGTGCCAGCAGTTATGCTAGCGGGAGGCTCCCAGATACGCAGTATTTT
TRBD1 | NA | TRBJ1-2 | TRBV12-3/TRBV12-4 | CASSPGQGRGYTF | TGTGCCAGCAGCCCAGGACAGGGCCGTGGCTACACCTTC
TRBD2 | NA | TRBJ2-5 | TRBV24-1 | CATSDRYERTSGRETQYF | TGTGCCACCAGTGATCGTTACGAGCGGACTAGCGGGAGGGAGACCCAGTACTTC
NA | NA | TRBJ2-3 | TRBV28 | CASSFQYTQYF | TGTGCCAGCAGTTTCCAGTACACGCAGTATTTT
TRBD1 | once | TRBJ1-4 | TRBV30 | CAWREQGAEEKLFF | TGTGCCTGGAGAGAACAGGGGGCGGAGGAAAAACTGTTTTTT
TRBD1 | once | TRBJ1-2 | TRBV5-6 | CASSMDRGRYGYTF | TGTGCCAGCAGCATGGACAGGGGGAGATATGGCTACACCTTC
NA | NA | TRBJ1-2 | TRBV10-1 | CASSHRTANYGYTF | TGCGCCAGCTCACACAGGACCGCTAACTATGGCTACACCTTC
NA | NA | TRBJ1-4 | TRBV2 | CASSVVTENEKLFF | TGTGCCAGCAGTGTAGTTACAGAAAATGAAAAACTGTTTTTT
NA | few | TRBJ1-5 | TRBV6-6 | CASSHNRVLESNQPQHF | TGTGCCAGCAGTCATAACAGGGTATTAGAGAGCAATCAGCCCCAGCATTTT
NA | NA | TRBJ2-1 | TRBV24-1 | CATRPRGGGEQFF | TGTGCCACCAGACCCAGGGGCGGCGGTGAGCAGTTCTTC
NA | NA | TRBJ1-1 | TRBV4-3 | CASSQDGTVLNTEAFF | TGCGCCAGCAGCCAAGATGGTACAGTCTTGAACACTGAAGCTTTCTTT
NA | NA | TRBJ1-4 | TRBV30 | CAWSVTGTRKLFF | TGTGCCTGGAGTGTCACAGGGACGAGGAAACTGTTTTTT
NA | few | TRBJ1-1 | TRBV5-1 | CASKLTGPKNTEAFF | TGCGCCAGTAAGCTTACGGGTCCGAAGAACACTGAAGCTTTCTTT
TRBD2 | once | TRBJ2-1 | TRBV11-3 | CASSLETPGLAGWEYNEQFF | TGTGCCAGCAGCTTAGAGACTCCGGGACTAGCGGGGTGGGAGTACAATGAGCAGTTCTTC
NA | NA | TRBJ2-7 | TRBV3-1/TRBV3-2 | CASSQENRSRVTEQYF | TGTGCCAGCAGCCAAGAGAATCGTAGCAGGGTCACCGAGCAGTACTTC
NA | NA | TRBJ2-3 | TRBV3-1/TRBV3-2 | CASSQGTLTDTQYF | TGTGCCAGCAGCCAAGGGACTCTCACAGATACGCAGTATTTT
TRBD1 | NA | TRBJ1-5 | TRBV6-5 | CASSGDRANNQPQHF | TGTGCCAGCAGCGGGGACAGGGCGAACAATCAGCCCCAGCATTTT